The sequence of this TCR beta chain was determined in a study of T cell clonality in common variable immunodeficiency. Study-level findings and limits: Reportedly, TCR beta sequences from common variable immunodeficiency showed fewer deletions and N-nucleotide insertions.

Sequencing input was equivalent genomic DNA from CVID and controls. The assay was immunoSEQ multiplex PCR, and TCRdb's table has in-frame clones only and misses some. The repertoire has around 57,000 clones, none seen only once; the ten largest take approximately 5.4%. Patients and controls were mostly of Caucasian heritage. This clone showed up many times. Its antigen is not identified. This receptor was obtained from a person between 18 and 69 years old in good health. The sample comprised peripheral blood mononuclear cells.

CDR3 bases read: TGTGCCAGCAACTACGGACTAGGGCGGACCGGGGAG. It encodes CASNYGLGRTGE. The whole CDR3 is CASNYGLGRTGELFF. The rearrangement joins TRBV7-2 to TRBJ2-2, with 7 bases fitting TRBD2. The read halts 3 residues ahead of the CDR3 end, with the missing end drawn from the germline J gene. Unmatched junction bases numbered 10, after V lost 7 bases and J lost 5 bases. The CDR3 extends over 15 amino acids. Germline assignment: CDR1 SGHTA and CDR2 FQGNSA.